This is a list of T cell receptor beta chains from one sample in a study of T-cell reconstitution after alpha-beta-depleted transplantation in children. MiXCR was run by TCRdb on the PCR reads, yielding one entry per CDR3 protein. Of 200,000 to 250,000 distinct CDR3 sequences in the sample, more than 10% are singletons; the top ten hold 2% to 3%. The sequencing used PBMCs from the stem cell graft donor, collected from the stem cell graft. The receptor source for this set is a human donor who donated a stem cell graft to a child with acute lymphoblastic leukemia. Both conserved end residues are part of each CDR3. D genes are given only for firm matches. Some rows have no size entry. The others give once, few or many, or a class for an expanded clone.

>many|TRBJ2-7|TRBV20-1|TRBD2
CSARGLAGAYEQYF
TGCAGTGCTAGAGGACTAGCGGGCGCCTACGAGCAGTACTTC
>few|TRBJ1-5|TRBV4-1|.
CASTDSVARSQPQHF
TGCGCCAGCACCGACAGTGTGGCCAGAAGTCAGCCCCAGCATTTT
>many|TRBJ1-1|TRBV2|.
CASRHDTEAFF
TGTGCCAGCAGGCACGACACTGAAGCTTTCTTT
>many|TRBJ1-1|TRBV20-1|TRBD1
CSARGRTRGEAFF
TGCAGTGCTAGAGGCCGGACCAGGGGGGAAGCTTTCTTT
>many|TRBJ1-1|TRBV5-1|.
CASSPDSNTEAFF
TGCGCCAGCAGCCCGGACAGTAACACTGAAGCTTTCTTT
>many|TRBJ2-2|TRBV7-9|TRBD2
CASRGTSDTGELFF
TGTGCCAGCAGGGGGACTAGTGACACCGGGGAGCTGTTTTTT
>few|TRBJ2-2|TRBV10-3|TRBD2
CAITDPGGRAGELFF
TGTGCCATCACCGATCCGGGAGGGCGGGCCGGGGAGCTGTTTTTT
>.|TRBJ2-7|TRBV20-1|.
CSARAGSIYEQYF
TGCAGTGCTAGAGCGGGCTCTATCTACGAGCAGTACTTC
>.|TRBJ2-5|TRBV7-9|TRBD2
CASSVGTSGSQETQYF
TGTGCCAGCAGCGTAGGGACTAGCGGGAGCCAAGAGACCCAGTACTTC
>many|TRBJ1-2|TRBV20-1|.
CSAGAFGYTF
TGCAGTGCAGGGGCGTTTGGCTACACCTTC
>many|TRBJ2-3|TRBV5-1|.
CASSLFVGEGTDTQYF
TGCGCCAGCAGCCTCTTTGTCGGGGAAGGCACAGATACGCAGTATTTT
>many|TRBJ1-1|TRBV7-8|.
CASSLGRGANTEAFF
TGTGCCAGCAGCTTGGGGCGGGGGGCGAACACTGAAGCTTTCTTT
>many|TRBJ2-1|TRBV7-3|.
CASRLGFSESVRSEQFF
TGTGCCAGCAGGTTGGGTTTTAGCGAGAGCGTTCGGAGTGAGCAGTTCTTC
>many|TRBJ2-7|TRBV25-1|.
CASSEWQGSYEQYF
TGTGCCAGCAGTGAATGGCAGGGATCCTACGAGCAGTACTTC
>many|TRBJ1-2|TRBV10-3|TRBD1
CAISELGDRPTYYTF
TGTGCCATCAGTGAGTTGGGGGACAGGCCGACATACTACACCTTC
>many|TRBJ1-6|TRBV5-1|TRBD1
CASSLAGTGSNSPLHF
TGCGCCAGCAGCCTTGCCGGGACAGGGAGCAATTCACCCCTCCACTTT
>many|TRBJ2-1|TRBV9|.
CASSVEGTPYNEQFF
TGTGCCAGCAGCGTAGAAGGAACCCCCTACAATGAGCAGTTCTTC
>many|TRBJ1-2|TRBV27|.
CASSEGGRGYTF
TGTGCCAGCAGTGAGGGGGGACGTGGCTACACCTTC
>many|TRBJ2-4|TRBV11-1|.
CASSLGNLQLAKNIQYF
TGTGCCAGCAGCTTGGGCAATTTACAGCTAGCCAAAAACATTCAGTACTTC
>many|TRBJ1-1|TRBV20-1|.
CSASDGNTEAFF
TGCAGTGCTTCGGACGGGAACACTGAAGCTTTCTTT
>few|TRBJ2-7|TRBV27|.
CASMTGYEQYF
TGTGCCAGCATGACAGGCTACGAGCAGTACTTC
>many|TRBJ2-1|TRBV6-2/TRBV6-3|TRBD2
CASSSLAGSSYNEQFF
TGTGCCAGCAGCTCATTAGCGGGCAGCTCCTACAATGAGCAGTTCTTC
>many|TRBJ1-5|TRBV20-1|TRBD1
CSATDRGLNQPQHF
TGCAGTGCCACGGACAGGGGCCTCAATCAGCCCCAGCATTTT
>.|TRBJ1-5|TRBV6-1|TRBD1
CASSPSSGGVSNQPQHF
TGTGCCAGCAGTCCCTCTTCAGGGGGCGTTAGCAATCAGCCCCAGCATTTT
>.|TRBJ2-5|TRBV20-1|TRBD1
CSALPGQGGETQYF
TGCAGTGCTTTACCGGGACAGGGGGGGGAGACCCAGTACTTC
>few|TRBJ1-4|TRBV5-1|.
CASAEQLNEKLFF
TGCGCCAGCGCAGAACAACTAAATGAAAAACTGTTTTTT
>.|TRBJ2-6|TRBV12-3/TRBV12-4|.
CASRDSGSSGANVLTF
TGTGCCAGCCGAGATTCGGGTAGCTCTGGGGCCAACGTCCTGACTTTC
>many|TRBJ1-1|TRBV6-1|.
CASSETWAPEAFF
TGTGCCAGCAGTGAAACCTGGGCCCCTGAAGCTTTCTTT
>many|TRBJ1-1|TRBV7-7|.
CASSFGQGSTEAFF
TGTGCCAGCAGCTTCGGTCAGGGGAGCACTGAAGCTTTCTTT
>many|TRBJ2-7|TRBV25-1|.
CASSGGAEVGTYEQYF
TGTGCCAGCAGCGGAGGGGCGGAGGTAGGGACCTACGAGCAGTACTTC
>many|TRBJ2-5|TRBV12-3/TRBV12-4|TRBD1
CASSVGTGEGETQYF
TGTGCCAGCAGTGTCGGGACAGGAGAGGGGGAGACCCAGTACTTC
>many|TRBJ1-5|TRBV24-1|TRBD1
CATSDTQGNQPQHF
TGTGCCACCAGTGATACACAGGGGAATCAGCCCCAGCATTTT
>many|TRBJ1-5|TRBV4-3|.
CASSQPSGGSEGSNQPQHF
TGCGCCAGCAGCCAGCCTTCCGGGGGCAGTGAGGGAAGCAATCAGCCCCAGCATTTT
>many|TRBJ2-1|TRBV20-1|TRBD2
CSASGSGGNEQFF
TGCAGTGCTAGCGGTAGCGGGGGGAATGAGCAGTTCTTC
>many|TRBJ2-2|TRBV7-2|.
CASRNLNTGELFF
TGTGCCAGCAGAAATCTGAACACCGGGGAGCTGTTTTTT
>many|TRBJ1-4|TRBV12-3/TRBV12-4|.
CASSGGRRGKLFF
TGTGCCAGCAGTGGGGGACGTCGGGGAAAACTGTTTTTT
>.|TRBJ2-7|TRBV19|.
CASSIGTRPYEQYF
TGTGCCAGTAGTATCGGGACAAGGCCCTACGAGCAGTACTTC